These T cell receptor beta chains were read from a single sample in a study of CD4 and CD8 cells across lung adenocarcinoma regions. TCRdb reprocessed the PCR reads with MiXCR, giving one entry per CDR3 protein. The table lists about 25,000 distinct CDR3 sequences, 53% of them singletons, with about half in the top ten. Sequences were obtained from CD8+ T cells from the center of a lung tumor. The source is a male donor with lung adenocarcinoma. The CD4 and CD8 labels of this study may be unreliable. Both conserved end residues are part of each CDR3. The D gene is left open where the match is weak. Size is stated for part of the rows, as once, few or many counts, or as a class when the clone is expanded.

d_gene: .
v_gene: TRBV10-3
j_gene: TRBJ2-3
abundance: many
CDR3aa: CAISELRVGTDTQYF
CDR3nt: TGTGCCATCAGTGAGCTAAGGGTCGGCACAGATACGCAGTATTTT

d_gene: TRBD2
v_gene: TRBV9
j_gene: TRBJ2-1
abundance: many
CDR3aa: CASSVAGTRNEQFF
CDR3nt: TGTGCCAGCAGCGTAGCCGGGACTAGAAATGAGCAGTTCTTC

d_gene: .
v_gene: TRBV7-3
j_gene: TRBJ2-1
abundance: .
CDR3aa: CASSPGPSRGNEQFF
CDR3nt: TGTGCCAGCAGCCCGGGACCTTCCCGGGGGAATGAGCAGTTCTTC

d_gene: TRBD2
v_gene: TRBV6-1
j_gene: TRBJ2-7
abundance: .
CDR3aa: CASSEGTSGSYEQYF
CDR3nt: TGTGCCAGCAGTGAAGGGACTAGCGGCTCCTACGAGCAGTACTTC

d_gene: TRBD2
v_gene: TRBV6-5
j_gene: TRBJ2-1
abundance: few
CDR3aa: CASSYGAGAANEQFF
CDR3nt: TGTGCCAGCAGTTACGGTGCGGGAGCGGCCAATGAGCAGTTCTTC

d_gene: TRBD1
v_gene: TRBV6-1
j_gene: TRBJ1-6
abundance: .
CDR3aa: CASKVGTGVHEQHF
CDR3nt: TGTGCCAGCAAGGTGGGGACAGGGGTCCACGAGCAGCACTTT

d_gene: .
v_gene: TRBV6-1
j_gene: TRBJ2-7
abundance: medium-sized
CDR3aa: CASSDPFKGYEQYF
CDR3nt: TGTGCCAGCAGTGACCCGTTCAAGGGCTACGAGCAGTACTTC

d_gene: TRBD2
v_gene: TRBV7-2
j_gene: TRBJ2-5
abundance: .
CDR3aa: CASSDVAGGLQGETQYF
CDR3nt: TGTGCCAGCAGCGACGTAGCGGGAGGGCTTCAAGGAGAGACCCAGTACTTC

d_gene: TRBD2
v_gene: TRBV6-1
j_gene: TRBJ2-1
abundance: few
CDR3aa: CASTSRRLAAYNEQFF
CDR3nt: TGTGCCAGCACCTCTAGACGACTAGCAGCCTACAATGAGCAGTTCTTC

d_gene: .
v_gene: TRBV10-3
j_gene: TRBJ2-7
abundance: .
CDR3aa: CAVAGSRNPDTQYF
CDR3nt: TGTGCGGTCGCAGGTAGCCGGAATCCAGATACGCAGTACTTC

d_gene: .
v_gene: TRBV24-1
j_gene: TRBJ2-5
abundance: many
CDR3aa: CATSVSGIQETQYF
CDR3nt: TGTGCCACCAGTGTATCCGGGATCCAAGAGACCCAGTACTTC

d_gene: .
v_gene: TRBV30
j_gene: TRBJ2-5
abundance: few
CDR3aa: CAWSVDSGGETQYF
CDR3nt: TGTGCCTGGAGTGTGGATAGCGGCGGAGAGACCCAGTACTTC

d_gene: TRBD2
v_gene: TRBV7-2
j_gene: TRBJ2-4
abundance: .
CDR3aa: CASSLTSGVKDTQYF
CDR3nt: TGTGCCAGCAGTTTGACTAGCGGGGTCAAAGATACGCAGTATTTC

d_gene: .
v_gene: TRBV10-2
j_gene: TRBJ1-4
abundance: many
CDR3aa: CASKDGAATNEKLFF
CDR3nt: TGCGCCAGCAAAGACGGAGCTGCAACTAATGAAAAACTGTTTTTT

d_gene: TRBD2
v_gene: TRBV6-1
j_gene: TRBJ2-7
abundance: many
CDR3aa: CASSLTSGYYEQYF
CDR3nt: TGTGCCAGCAGTCTGACTAGCGGGTACTACGAGCAGTACTTC

d_gene: TRBD2
v_gene: TRBV6-1
j_gene: TRBJ2-3
abundance: .
CDR3aa: CASRRSGSVAGKQYF
CDR3nt: TGTGCCAGCAGAAGGAGCGGGAGTGTGGCCGGTAAGCAGTATTTT

d_gene: .
v_gene: TRBV6-1
j_gene: TRBJ2-5
abundance: .
CDR3aa: CASRGPGAGDQETQYF
CDR3nt: TGTGCCAGCAGGGGGCCCGGGGCCGGGGACCAAGAGACCCAGTACTTC

d_gene: .
v_gene: TRBV10-1
j_gene: TRBJ2-5
abundance: .
CDR3aa: CAGSDGRDPETQYF
CDR3nt: TGCGCGGGCAGTGACGGCCGTGACCCAGAGACCCAGTACTTT

d_gene: .
v_gene: TRBV6-5
j_gene: TRBJ2-6
abundance: medium-sized
CDR3aa: CASSYVGANVLTF
CDR3nt: TGTGCCAGCAGTTACGTTGGGGCCAACGTCCTGACTTTC

d_gene: .
v_gene: TRBV7-2
j_gene: TRBJ2-2
abundance: medium-sized
CDR3aa: CASSLTSMVTGELFF
CDR3nt: TGTGCCAGCAGCTTAACTAGCATGGTCACCGGGGAGCTGTTTTTT

d_gene: .
v_gene: TRBV6-1
j_gene: TRBJ2-1
abundance: .
CDR3aa: CASSGFTVNNEQFF
CDR3nt: TGTGCCAGCAGTGGTTTCACAGTAAACAATGAGCAGTTCTTC

d_gene: TRBD1
v_gene: TRBV6-1
j_gene: TRBJ2-7
abundance: .
CDR3aa: CASSEWDSFIFSYEQYF
CDR3nt: TGTGCCAGCAGTGAGTGGGACAGCTTTATTTTCTCCTACGAGCAGTACTTC

d_gene: .
v_gene: TRBV10-3
j_gene: TRBJ2-3
abundance: once
CDR3aa: CAISVCLGTGGRDQDTQYF
CDR3nt: TGTGCCATCAGTGTATGCCTGGGGACCGGGGGCCGGGACCAGGATACGCAGTACTTT

d_gene: .
v_gene: TRBV6-1
j_gene: TRBJ2-7
abundance: .
CDR3aa: CASRGAGTRVRDTQYF
CDR3nt: TGTGCCAGCAGGGGAGCCGGGACCCGTGTTCGGGATACGCAGTACTTC

d_gene: TRBD1
v_gene: TRBV7-3
j_gene: TRBJ2-7
abundance: .
CDR3aa: CASTSGTGSDEQYF
CDR3nt: TGTGCCAGCACTTCCGGGACAGGGTCGGACGAGCAGTACTTC

d_gene: .
v_gene: TRBV6-1
j_gene: TRBJ2-4
abundance: .
CDR3aa: CASRVAGTGARDTQYF
CDR3nt: TGTGCCAGCCGCGTCGCGGGGACGGGAGCCAGGGACACTCAGTACTTC

d_gene: .
v_gene: TRBV10-2
j_gene: TRBJ2-4
abundance: .
CDR3aa: CARSGCRAKKTQYF
CDR3nt: TGCGCGAGGAGCGGGTGCCGGGCCAAAAAGACTCAGTACTTC

d_gene: .
v_gene: TRBV6-1
j_gene: TRBJ2-2
abundance: once
CDR3aa: CASSGRPERTGAQFF
CDR3nt: TGTGCCAGCAGCGGACGGCCGGAGAGGACCGGGGCGCAGTTTTTT

d_gene: .
v_gene: TRBV6-1
j_gene: TRBJ2-3
abundance: .
CDR3aa: CGSRGAGAKDTQYF
CDR3nt: TGTGGCAGCAGGGGGGCGGGAGCCAAAGATACGCAGTATTTT

d_gene: TRBD2
v_gene: TRBV6-1
j_gene: TRBJ2-7
abundance: .
CDR3aa: CASRQRTSGISYEQYF
CDR3nt: TGTGCCAGCAGGCAACGGACTAGCGGGATCTCCTACGAGCAGTACTTC

d_gene: .
v_gene: TRBV9
j_gene: TRBJ2-3
abundance: .
CDR3aa: CASSVGLESTDTQYF
CDR3nt: TGTGCCAGCAGCGTAGGACTAGAGAGCACAGATACGCAGTATTTT

d_gene: .
v_gene: TRBV10-3
j_gene: TRBJ1-6
abundance: few
CDR3aa: CAIRGWAYNSPLHF
CDR3nt: TGTGCCATCCGAGGGTGGGCCTATAATTCACCCCTCCACTTT

d_gene: .
v_gene: TRBV27
j_gene: TRBJ2-7
abundance: .
CDR3aa: CASTTPAEISYEQYF
CDR3nt: TGTGCCAGCACCACGCCTGCGGAAATATCCTACGAGCAGTACTTC

d_gene: TRBD1
v_gene: TRBV10-3
j_gene: TRBJ1-1
abundance: .
CDR3aa: CAISESRGREVGNTEAFF
CDR3nt: TGTGCCATCAGTGAGTCCAGGGGGCGAGAGGTTGGGAACACTGAAGCTTTCTTT

d_gene: TRBD1
v_gene: TRBV25-1
j_gene: TRBJ2-4
abundance: .
CDR3aa: CRGRGLGDKNTQYF
CDR3nt: TGTCGCGGCAGGGGGCTGGGCGACAAAAACACGCAGTATTTC

d_gene: TRBD1
v_gene: TRBV27
j_gene: TRBJ2-5
abundance: .
CDR3aa: CARSEGARETQYF
CDR3nt: TGTGCCAGGTCCGAGGGGGCTCGGGAGACCCAGTACTTC

d_gene: TRBD2
v_gene: TRBV6-1
j_gene: TRBJ2-3
abundance: .
CDR3aa: CASSERWTSGGLNTQYF
CDR3nt: TGTGCCAGCAGTGAACGTTGGACTAGCGGGGGTCTAAACACGCAGTATTTC

d_gene: .
v_gene: TRBV3-1
j_gene: TRBJ1-1
abundance: .
CDR3aa: CASSTRVTAEAFF
CDR3nt: TGTGCCAGCAGCACCAGGGTTACGGCAGAAGCTTTCTTT

d_gene: .
v_gene: TRBV6-1
j_gene: TRBJ1-2
abundance: .
CDR3aa: CASSEGQGGYGYTF
CDR3nt: TGTGCCAGCAGTGAAGGCCAGGGAGGCTATGGCTACACCTTC

d_gene: .
v_gene: TRBV27
j_gene: TRBJ2-1
abundance: few
CDR3aa: CASSPRQGGAYNEQFF
CDR3nt: TGTGCCAGCAGTCCTCGGCAGGGGGGCGCCTACAATGAGCAGTTCTTC

d_gene: TRBD2
v_gene: TRBV6-1
j_gene: TRBJ2-1
abundance: .
CDR3aa: CASRTGAGGTYEQFF
CDR3nt: TGTGCCAGCAGGACCGGGGCGGGGGGGACCTACGAGCAGTTCTTC

d_gene: TRBD1
v_gene: TRBV6-1
j_gene: TRBJ2-7
abundance: once
CDR3aa: CASSVNRDRVANEQYF
CDR3nt: TGTGCCAGCAGTGTCAACCGGGACAGGGTGGCCAATGAGCAGTACTTC

d_gene: .
v_gene: TRBV6-5
j_gene: TRBJ2-7
abundance: .
CDR3aa: CASSSLGSEQYF
CDR3nt: TGTGCCAGCAGTTCCCTAGGGTCCGAGCAGTACTTC

d_gene: .
v_gene: TRBV7-7
j_gene: TRBJ2-3
abundance: .
CDR3aa: CAGSRGGGPDTQYF
CDR3nt: TGTGCTGGCAGTAGGGGGGGGGGCCCAGATACGCAGTATTTT

d_gene: .
v_gene: TRBV6-1
j_gene: TRBJ1-2
abundance: few
CDR3aa: CASEGRQRQGYTF
CDR3nt: TGTGCCAGCGAGGGCAGGCAAAGGCAAGGCTACACCTTC

d_gene: .
v_gene: TRBV10-2
j_gene: TRBJ2-3
abundance: .
CDR3aa: CASGGPGGLHTDTQYF
CDR3nt: TGCGCCAGCGGGGGGCCCGGTGGCCTACACACAGATACGCAGTACTTT

d_gene: TRBD2
v_gene: TRBV6-1
j_gene: TRBJ2-2
abundance: .
CDR3aa: CASSGLAGVRGGELFF
CDR3nt: TGTGCCAGCTCCGGTCTAGCGGGAGTACGTGGCGGGGAGCTGTTTTTT

d_gene: .
v_gene: TRBV6-1
j_gene: TRBJ2-4
abundance: .
CDR3aa: CASTGVGGKDIQYF
CDR3nt: TGTGCCAGCACGGGGGTGGGAGGCAAAGACATTCAGTACTTC

d_gene: .
v_gene: TRBV6-1
j_gene: TRBJ2-4
abundance: .
CDR3aa: CASSEALAGTGGFGDKKIQYF
CDR3nt: TGTGCCAGCAGTGAAGCGCTCGCCGGGACGGGCGGCTTCGGTGACAAAAAGATCCAGTACTTC

d_gene: .
v_gene: TRBV6-1
j_gene: TRBJ2-3
abundance: .
CDR3aa: CASRVARVRDTQYF
CDR3nt: TGTGCCAGCAGAGTAGCGCGAGTGCGAGATACCCAGTACTTT

d_gene: .
v_gene: TRBV27
j_gene: TRBJ2-3
abundance: .
CDR3aa: CAGSARADTDTQYF
CDR3nt: TGTGCGGGCAGTGCCCGCGCTGACACAGATACCCAGTATTTT

d_gene: TRBD2
v_gene: TRBV4-1
j_gene: TRBJ2-7
abundance: .
CDR3aa: CASSQDPSGRPKYF
CDR3nt: TGCGCCAGCAGCCAAGACCCTAGCGGGCGTCCTAAGTACTTC

d_gene: .
v_gene: TRBV6-1
j_gene: TRBJ1-6
abundance: .
CDR3aa: CGSTGLCGKDTQYF
CDR3nt: TGTGGCAGCACGGGGCTGTGTGGCAAAGACACTCAGTACTTT